This TCR beta chain originates from a study of shared clonotypes between healthy human individuals. Cells designated naive CD8 were CD45RO-negative and were positively selected for CCR7, with terminally differentiated effector memory CD45RA+ cells excluded. Libraries were prepared by immunoSEQ multiplex PCR; TCRdb keeps only in-frame clonotypes and omits some of them. The sample shows approximately 650,000 clones, over 95% of them seen only once. For this clone: Antigen unknown. This same CDR3 is encoded by further DNA sequences in the sample.

Regarding the study as a whole: Depth of sequencing was expected to influence donor clonotype sharing.

Trimming removed 2 bases from V and 4 bases from J; junction bases left unmatched: 3. The germline gives CDR1 SGHDT, CDR2 YYEEEE. The CDR3 is 14 amino acids. The sequence was collected from a woman in her 30s in good health. The chain uses TRBV5-6 and TRBJ1-2, with 9 bases identical to TRBD1. Sequenced sample: naive CD8+ T cells sorted from blood. CDR3 in DNA: TGTGCCAGCAGCTTCGGGACAGGGAGCTATGGCTACACCTTC. Protein: CASSFGTGSYGYTF.